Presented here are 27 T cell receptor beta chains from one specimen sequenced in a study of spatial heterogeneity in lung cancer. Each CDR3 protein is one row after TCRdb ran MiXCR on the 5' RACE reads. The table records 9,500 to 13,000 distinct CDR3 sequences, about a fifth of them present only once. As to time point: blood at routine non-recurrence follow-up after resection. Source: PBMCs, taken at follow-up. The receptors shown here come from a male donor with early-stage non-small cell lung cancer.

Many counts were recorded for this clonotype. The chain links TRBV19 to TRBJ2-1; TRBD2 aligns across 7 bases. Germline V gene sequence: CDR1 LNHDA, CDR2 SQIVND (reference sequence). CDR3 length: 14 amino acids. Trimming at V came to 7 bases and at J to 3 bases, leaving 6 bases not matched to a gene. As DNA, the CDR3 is TGTGCCAGTAAGCGGGACGTAGGCTACAATGAGCAGTTCTTC. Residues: CASKRDVGYNEQFF.

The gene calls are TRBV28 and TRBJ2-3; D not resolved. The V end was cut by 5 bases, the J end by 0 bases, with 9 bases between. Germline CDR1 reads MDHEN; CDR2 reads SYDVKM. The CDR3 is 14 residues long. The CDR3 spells CASSGVTSTDTQYF. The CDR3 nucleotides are TGTGCCAGCAGTGGTGTCACTAGCACAGATACGCAGTATTTT.

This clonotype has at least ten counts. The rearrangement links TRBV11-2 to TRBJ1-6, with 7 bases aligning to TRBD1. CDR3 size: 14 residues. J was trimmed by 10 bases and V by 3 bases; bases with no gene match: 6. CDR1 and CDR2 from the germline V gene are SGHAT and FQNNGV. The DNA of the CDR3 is TGTGCCAGCAGCTTTACAGGGGCGCAGTCACCCCTCCACTTT. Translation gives CASSFTGAQSPLHF.

The CDR3 nucleotides are TGTGCCAGCAGTGATCCTTCCACAGATACGCAGTATTTT. Amino acid sequence: CASSDPSTDTQYF. This chain links TRBV2 with TRBJ2-3; unclear D gene. In germline, CDR1 is SNHLY, CDR2 FYNNEI. The CDR3 has 13 residues. V dropped 3 bases and J dropped 2 bases, with 6 bases sitting between them.

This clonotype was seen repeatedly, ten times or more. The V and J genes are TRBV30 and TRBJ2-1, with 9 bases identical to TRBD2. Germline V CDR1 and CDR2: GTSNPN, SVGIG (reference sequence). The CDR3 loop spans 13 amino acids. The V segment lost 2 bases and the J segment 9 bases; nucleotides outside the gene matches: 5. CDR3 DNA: TGTGCCTGGAGTAGCGGGAGGTCGCGTGAGCAGTTCTTC. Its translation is CAWSSGRSREQFF.

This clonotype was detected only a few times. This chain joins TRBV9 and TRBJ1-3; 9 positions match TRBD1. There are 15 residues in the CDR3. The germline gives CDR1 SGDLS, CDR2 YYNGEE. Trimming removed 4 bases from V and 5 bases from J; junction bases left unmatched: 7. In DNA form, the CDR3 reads TGTGCCAGCAGCCCCTCGGGACAGGGACGAAACACCATATATTTT. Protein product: CASSPSGQGRNTIYF.

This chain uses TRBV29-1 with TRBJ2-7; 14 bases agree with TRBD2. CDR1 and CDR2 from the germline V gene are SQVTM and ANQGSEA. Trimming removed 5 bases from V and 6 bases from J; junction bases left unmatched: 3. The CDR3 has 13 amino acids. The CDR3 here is CSVRTSGRSEQYF. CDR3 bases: TGCAGCGTTAGGACTAGCGGGAGGAGCGAGCAGTACTTC.

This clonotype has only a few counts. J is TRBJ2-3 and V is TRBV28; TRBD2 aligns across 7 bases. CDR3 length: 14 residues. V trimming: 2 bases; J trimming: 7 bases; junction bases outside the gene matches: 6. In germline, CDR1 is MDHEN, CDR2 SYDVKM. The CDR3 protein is CASSLGLAVYTQYF. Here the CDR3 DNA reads TGTGCCAGCAGTTTAGGGCTAGCGGTCTATACGCAGTATTTT.

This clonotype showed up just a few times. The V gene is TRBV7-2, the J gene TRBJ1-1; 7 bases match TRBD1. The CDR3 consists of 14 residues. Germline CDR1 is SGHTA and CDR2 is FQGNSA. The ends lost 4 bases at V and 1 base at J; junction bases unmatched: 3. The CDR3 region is CASSWGQSNTEAFF. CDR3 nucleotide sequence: TGTGCCAGCAGCTGGGGACAGTCGAACACTGAAGCTTTCTTT.

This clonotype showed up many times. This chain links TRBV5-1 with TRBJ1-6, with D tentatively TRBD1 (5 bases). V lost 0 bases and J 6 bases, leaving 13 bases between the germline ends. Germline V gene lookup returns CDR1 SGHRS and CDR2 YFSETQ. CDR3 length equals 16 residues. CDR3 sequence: CASSLDRWTLNSPLHF. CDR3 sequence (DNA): TGCGCCAGCAGCTTGGATCGTTGGACACTTAATTCACCCCTCCACTTT. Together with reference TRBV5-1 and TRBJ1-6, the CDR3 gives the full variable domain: KAGVTQTPRYLIKTRGQQVTLSCSPISGHRSVSWYQQTPGQGLQFLFEYFSETQRNKGNFPGRFSGRQFSNSRSEMNVSTLELGDSALYLCASSLDRWTLNSPLHFGNGTRLTVT.

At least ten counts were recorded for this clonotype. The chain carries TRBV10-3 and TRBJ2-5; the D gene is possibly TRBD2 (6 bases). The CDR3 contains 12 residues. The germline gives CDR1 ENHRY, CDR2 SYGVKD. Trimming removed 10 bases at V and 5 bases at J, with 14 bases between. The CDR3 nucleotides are TGTGCCACAGGAGGGGTTGGGGAGACCCAGTACTTC. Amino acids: CATGGVGETQYF.

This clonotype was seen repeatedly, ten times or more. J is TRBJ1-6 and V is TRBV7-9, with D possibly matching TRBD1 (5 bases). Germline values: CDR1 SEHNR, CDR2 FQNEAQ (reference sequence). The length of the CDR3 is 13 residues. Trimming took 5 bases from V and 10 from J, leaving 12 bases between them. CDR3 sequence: CASSQPRGSPLHF. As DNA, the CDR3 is TGTGCCAGCAGCCAACCCCGGGGGTCACCCCTCCACTTT.

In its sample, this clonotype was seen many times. CDR3 residues: CASRAGTSNYGYTF. The CDR3 coding sequence is TGTGCCAGCAGGGCCGGGACATCGAACTATGGCTACACCTTC. The chain employs TRBV28 and TRBJ1-2; TRBD1 is a possible D gene (6 bases). Germline V lookup: CDR1 MDHEN, CDR2 SYDVKM. The CDR3 sequence is 14 residues long. Trimming stripped 6 bases from V and 2 bases from J, with 13 bases between.

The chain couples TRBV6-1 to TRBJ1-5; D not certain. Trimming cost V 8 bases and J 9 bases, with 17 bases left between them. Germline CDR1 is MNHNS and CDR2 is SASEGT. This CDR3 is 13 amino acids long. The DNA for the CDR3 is TGTGCCAGCTTACTGAGTCTCGAAATGCCCCAGCATTTT. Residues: CASLLSLEMPQHF.

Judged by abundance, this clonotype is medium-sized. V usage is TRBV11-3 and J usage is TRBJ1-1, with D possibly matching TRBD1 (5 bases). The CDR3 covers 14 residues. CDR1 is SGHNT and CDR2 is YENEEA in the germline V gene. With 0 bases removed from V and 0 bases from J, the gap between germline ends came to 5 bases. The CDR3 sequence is CASSLDRVNTEAFF. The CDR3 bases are TGTGCCAGCAGCTTAGACAGGGTGAACACTGAAGCTTTCTTT.

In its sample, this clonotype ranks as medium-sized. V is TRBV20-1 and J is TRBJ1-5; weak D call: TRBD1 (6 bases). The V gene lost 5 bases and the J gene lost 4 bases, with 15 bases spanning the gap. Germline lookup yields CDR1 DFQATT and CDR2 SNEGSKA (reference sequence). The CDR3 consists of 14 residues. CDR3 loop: CSASDRPSNQPQHF. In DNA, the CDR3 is TGCAGTGCTTCGGACAGACCCTCGAATCAGCCCCAGCATTTT.

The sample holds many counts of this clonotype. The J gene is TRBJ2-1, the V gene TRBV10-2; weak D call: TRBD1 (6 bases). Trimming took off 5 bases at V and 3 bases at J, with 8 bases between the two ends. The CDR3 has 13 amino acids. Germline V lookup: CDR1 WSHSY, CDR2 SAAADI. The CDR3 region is CASSLGGYNEQFF. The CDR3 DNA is TGCGCCAGCAGTTTAGGGGGCTACAATGAGCAGTTCTTC.

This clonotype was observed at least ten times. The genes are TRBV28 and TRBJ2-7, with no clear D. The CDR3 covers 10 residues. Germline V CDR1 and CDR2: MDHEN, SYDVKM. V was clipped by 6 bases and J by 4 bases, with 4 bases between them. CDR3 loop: CASRGYEQYF. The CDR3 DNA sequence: TGTGCCAGCAGGGGGTACGAGCAGTACTTC.

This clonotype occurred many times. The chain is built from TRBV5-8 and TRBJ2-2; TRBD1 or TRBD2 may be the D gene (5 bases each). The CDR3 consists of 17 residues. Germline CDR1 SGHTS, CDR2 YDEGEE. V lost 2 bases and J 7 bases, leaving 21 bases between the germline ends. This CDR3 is CASSFTPGPGLGGELFF. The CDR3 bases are TGTGCCAGCAGCTTTACCCCGGGACCCGGATTGGGCGGGGAGCTGTTTTTT.

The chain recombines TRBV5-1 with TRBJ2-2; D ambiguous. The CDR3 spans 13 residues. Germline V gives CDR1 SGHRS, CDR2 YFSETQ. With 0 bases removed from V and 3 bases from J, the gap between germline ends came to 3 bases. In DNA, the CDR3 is TGCGCCAGCAGCTTGGTGGACACCGGGGAGCTGTTTTTT. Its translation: CASSLVDTGELFF. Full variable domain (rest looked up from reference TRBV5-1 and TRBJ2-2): KAGVTQTPRYLIKTRGQQVTLSCSPISGHRSVSWYQQTPGQGLQFLFEYFSETQRNKGNFPGRFSGRQFSNSRSEMNVSTLELGDSALYLCASSLVDTGELFFGEGSRLTVL.

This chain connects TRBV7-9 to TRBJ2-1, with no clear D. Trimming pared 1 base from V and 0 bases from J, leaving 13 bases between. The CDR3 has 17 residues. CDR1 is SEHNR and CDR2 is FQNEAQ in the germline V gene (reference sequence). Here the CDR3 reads CASSLVGRAPSYNEQFF. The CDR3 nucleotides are TGTGCCAGCAGCTTAGTTGGTCGGGCCCCCTCCTACAATGAGCAGTTCTTC.

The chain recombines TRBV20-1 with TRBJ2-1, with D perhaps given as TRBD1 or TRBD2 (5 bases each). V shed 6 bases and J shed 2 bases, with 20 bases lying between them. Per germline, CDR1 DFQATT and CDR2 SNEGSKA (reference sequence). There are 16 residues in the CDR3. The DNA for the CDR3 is TGCAGTGCCCCTCTGGGGGTCCGGGCTGCCTACAATGAGCAGTTCTTC. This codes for CSAPLGVRAAYNEQFF.

The CDR3 sequence: CASSLEAGPQYF. CDR3 coding DNA: TGTGCCAGCAGCTTAGAGGCCGGCCCCCAGTACTTC. The chain has TRBV7-2 and TRBJ2-5; D is unresolved. Germline loops: CDR1 SGHTA, CDR2 FQGNSA. The CDR3 is 12 residues long. V was clipped by 1 base and J by 9 bases, with 9 bases between them.

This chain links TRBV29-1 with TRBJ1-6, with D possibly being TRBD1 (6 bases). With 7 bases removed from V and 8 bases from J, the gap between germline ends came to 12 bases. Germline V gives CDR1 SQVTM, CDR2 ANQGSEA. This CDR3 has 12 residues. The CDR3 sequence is CSAGDLDSPLHF. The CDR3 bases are TGCAGCGCAGGGGATTTGGATTCACCCCTCCACTTT. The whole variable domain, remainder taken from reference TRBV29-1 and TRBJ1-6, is SAVISQKPSRDICQRGTSLTIQCQVDSQVTMMFWYRQQPGQSLTLIATANQGSEATYESGFVIDKFPISRPNLTFSTLTVSNMSPEDSSIYLCSAGDLDSPLHFGNGTRLTVT.

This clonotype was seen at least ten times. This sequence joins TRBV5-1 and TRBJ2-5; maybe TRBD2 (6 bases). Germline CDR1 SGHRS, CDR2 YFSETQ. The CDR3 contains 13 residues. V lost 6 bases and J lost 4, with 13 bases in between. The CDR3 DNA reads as TGCGCCAGCACTAAGCGGGCTGCAGAGACCCAGTACTTC. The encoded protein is CASTKRAAETQYF.

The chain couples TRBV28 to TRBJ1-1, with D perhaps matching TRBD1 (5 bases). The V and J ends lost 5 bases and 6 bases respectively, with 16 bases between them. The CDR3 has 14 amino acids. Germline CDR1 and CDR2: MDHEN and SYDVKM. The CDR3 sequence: CASSTTGFRAEAFF. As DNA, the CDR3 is TGTGCCAGCAGTACCACAGGTTTTCGTGCTGAAGCTTTCTTT.

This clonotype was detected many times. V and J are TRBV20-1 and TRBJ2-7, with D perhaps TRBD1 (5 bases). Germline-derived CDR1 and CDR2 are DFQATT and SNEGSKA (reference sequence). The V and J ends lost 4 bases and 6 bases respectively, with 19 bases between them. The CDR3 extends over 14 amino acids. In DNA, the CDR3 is TGCAGTGCTACACCCTCAGGGAAAGAAGGCGAGCAGTACTTC. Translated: CSATPSGKEGEQYF.